Each of the 3 T cell receptor beta chains below was sequenced from the same sample in a study of cytomegalovirus exposure and HLA in healthy donors. The PCR used 60 Vbeta and 13 Jbeta primers. Libraries were prepared by immunoSEQ multiplex PCR; TCRdb keeps only in-frame clonotypes and omits some of them. The profile shows under 100,000 clones, around 62% of them singletons. The specimen sequenced was PBMCs. The receptors derive from a woman aged 30 to 39 in good health and CMV-seropositive.

The chain is built from TRBV18 and TRBJ2-3; a possible D gene is TRBD2 (5 bases). Trimming took 1 base from V and 3 from J, leaving 11 bases between them. The CDR3 runs to 15 residues. CDR1 is KGHSH, CDR2 LQKENI, per germline. CDR3: CASSPRGPGTDTQYF. As DNA, the CDR3 is TGTGCCAGCTCACCACGAGGGCCCGGGACAGATACGCAGTATTTT.

This sequence joins TRBV27 and TRBJ1-1; no clear D gene. The length of the CDR3 is 10 residues. Germline V gene sequence: CDR1 MNHEY, CDR2 SMNVEV (reference sequence). Between the trimmed V and J ends, which lost 8 bases and 8 bases, there was a span of 9 bases. CDR3 sequence: CASVGREAFF. The CDR3 DNA reads TGTGCCAGCGTCGGGAGGGAAGCTTTCTTT.

The CDR3 sequence is CASSEAGNNSPLHF. In DNA, the CDR3 is TGCGCCAGCAGTGAGGCGGGAAATAATTCACCCCTCCACTTT. This chain uses TRBV10-2 with TRBJ1-6, with no clear D. The germline gives CDR1 WSHSY, CDR2 SAAADI. The CDR3 has 14 residues. V lost 2 bases and J lost 5, with 7 bases in between.